This T cell receptor beta chain was recorded in a study of cytomegalovirus exposure and HLA in healthy donors. Whole-study context: A previous analysis identified 90 million to 140 million unique TCR beta sequences derived from 180 million or so T cells.

The PCR employed 60 Vbeta primers together with 13 Jbeta primers. Profiling relied on immunoSEQ multiplex PCR, and the TCRdb table lists in-frame clones only, not all of them. The data hold around 100,000 clones, with over 80% observed a single time. All the people who gave samples were healthy bone marrow donors. Source material: PBMCs. This clonotype was sampled from a middle-aged man in good health and CMV-seronegative.

The chain's CDR3 is CASSLEVGLGGYTF. The CDR3 bases are TGCGCCAGCAGCTTGGAAGTGGGACTAGGCGGCTACACCTTC. The genes are TRBV5-1 and TRBJ1-2, with TRBD1 as a possible D gene (5 bases). CDR3 length: 14 residues. V was shortened by 0 bases and J by 8 bases, with 14 bases between the two germline ends. CDR1 is SGHRS, CDR2 YFSETQ, per germline.